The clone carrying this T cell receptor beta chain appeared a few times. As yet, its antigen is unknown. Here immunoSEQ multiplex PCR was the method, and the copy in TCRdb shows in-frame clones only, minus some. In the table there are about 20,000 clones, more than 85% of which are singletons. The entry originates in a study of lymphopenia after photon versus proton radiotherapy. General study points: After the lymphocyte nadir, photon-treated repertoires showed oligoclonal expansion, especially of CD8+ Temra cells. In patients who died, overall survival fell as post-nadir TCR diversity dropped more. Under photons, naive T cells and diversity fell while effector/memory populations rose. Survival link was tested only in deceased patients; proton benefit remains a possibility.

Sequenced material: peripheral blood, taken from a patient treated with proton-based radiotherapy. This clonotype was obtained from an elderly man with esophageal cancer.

CDR3 nucleotide sequence: TGCGCCAGCACCCCACGGCAGGTCGGCAATCAGCCCCAGCATTTT. Translating gives CASTPRQVGNQPQHF. The gene calls are TRBV4-1 and TRBJ1-5, with D unclear. This CDR3 comprises 15 residues. Germline V lookup: CDR1 MGHRA, CDR2 YSYEKL. Trimming took off 7 bases at V and 2 bases at J, with 15 bases between the two ends.